Presented here are 20 T cell receptor beta chains from one specimen sequenced in a study of T-cell reconstitution after alpha-beta-depleted transplantation in children. During its preparation, the TCRbeta library received unique molecular identifiers. TCRdb itself ran the PCR reads through MiXCR, one entry per CDR3 protein. Here the sample spans 17,000 or so distinct CDR3 sequences, 12% being singletons. Here the sequenced sample was PBMCs, mostly from graft donor cells, taken 180 days after TCRalphabeta/CD19-depleted stem cell transplant. The receptors here all came from a boy under two years old who had a stem cell transplant for Wiskott-Aldrich syndrome, so the T cells may come from the graft donor.

This clonotype is classed as medium-sized. The chain joins TRBV20-1 to TRBJ2-7; no reliable D call. The CDR3 runs 11 residues. The germline gives CDR1 DFQATT, CDR2 SNEGSKA (reference sequence). V was trimmed by 5 bases and J by 3 bases, leaving 8 bases between them. The CDR3 DNA reads as TGCAGTGCTCGAAGGGTCTACGAGCAGTACTTC. Translating it yields CSARRVYEQYF.

This clonotype was detected many times. The chain recombines TRBV25-1 with TRBJ2-1; D possibly corresponds to TRBD1 (5 bases). This CDR3 has 14 amino acids. V lost 4 bases, J lost 7 bases, and 14 bases lay in between. The germline V gene encodes CDR1 MGHDK and CDR2 SYGVNS. The CDR3 sequence is CASSAIGYRNEQFF. CDR3 bases: TGTGCCAGCAGTGCGATCGGCTACAGGAATGAGCAGTTCTTC.

This clonotype showed up many times. This chain links TRBV7-9 with TRBJ1-5; tentatively, D is TRBD1 (5 bases). Germline CDR1 and CDR2: SEHNR and FQNEAQ (reference sequence). This CDR3 has 15 amino acids. Trimming cost V 6 bases and J 5 bases, with 17 bases left between them. This CDR3 is CASRPSGGVDQPQHF. As DNA, the CDR3 is TGTGCCAGCAGACCCTCCGGGGGGGTCGATCAGCCCCAGCATTTT.

This clonotype has at least ten counts. The chain employs TRBV20-1 and TRBJ2-1; TRBD2 agrees at 13 bases. This CDR3 is 15 amino acids long. Per the germline V gene, CDR1 is DFQATT and CDR2 is SNEGSKA (reference sequence). V shed 5 bases, J shed 4 bases, and the junction held 5 bases outside the gene matches. This CDR3 is CSADPTSGRYNEQFF. In DNA, the CDR3 is TGCAGTGCTGACCCGACTAGCGGGAGGTACAATGAGCAGTTCTTC.

The chain couples TRBV18 to TRBJ1-6; the D is unclear. CDR3 size: 19 residues. Germline V gene sequence: CDR1 KGHSH, CDR2 LQKENI. Trimming took 1 base from V and 5 from J, leaving 21 bases between them. CDR3 in amino acids: CASSPLPMGAAQNNSPLHF. The DNA for the CDR3 is TGTGCCAGCTCACCACTGCCGATGGGTGCTGCCCAAAATAATTCACCCCTCCACTTT.

This clonotype was seen repeatedly, ten times or more. The chain links TRBV10-2 to TRBJ2-1, with 7 bases lining up with TRBD1. CDR3 size: 15 residues. Germline V CDR1 and CDR2: WSHSY, SAAADI. The V segment lost 3 bases and the J segment 6 bases; nucleotides outside the gene matches: 8. The DNA for the CDR3 is TGCGCCAGCAGTGATTTCCCAGGGGGTATCAATGAGCAGTTCTTC. Translation gives CASSDFPGGINEQFF.

This clonotype came up a few times. The chain joins TRBV10-3 to TRBJ1-4; no clear D. V was shortened by 1 base and J by 2 bases, with 11 bases between the two germline ends. Germline CDR1 and CDR2: ENHRY and SYGVKD. The CDR3 is made up of 16 amino acids. CDR3 region: CAISEYPDGTNEKLFF. In DNA, the CDR3 is TGTGCCATCAGTGAGTACCCCGATGGGACTAATGAAAAACTGTTTTTT.

This clonotype was picked up a small number of times. The chain has TRBV5-1 and TRBJ2-3; D unresolved. Trimming shortened V by 0 bases and J by 1 base, and 6 bases separated the two germline ends. The CDR3 loop spans 14 amino acids. CDR1 and CDR2 from the germline V gene are SGHRS and YFSETQ. The CDR3 DNA reads TGCGCCAGCAGCTTGGATGCGGGCACAGATACGCAGTATTTT. This sequence encodes CASSLDAGTDTQYF.

This clonotype was counted many times. The chain employs TRBV28 and TRBJ1-2, with D perhaps matching TRBD1 (6 bases). CDR3 length equals 15 residues. V was shortened by 2 bases and J by 2 bases, with 12 bases between the two germline ends. Germline CDR1 reads MDHEN; CDR2 reads SYDVKM. CDR3 protein: CASSLTSTGNYGYTF. CDR3 sequence (DNA): TGTGCCAGCAGTTTAACTTCGACAGGAAACTATGGCTACACCTTC.

The chain carries TRBV29-1 and TRBJ2-5, with D uncertain. Germline CDR1 and CDR2: SQVTM and ANQGSEA. CDR3 size: 12 residues. Between the trimmed V and J ends, which lost 6 bases and 10 bases, there was a span of 18 bases. The chain's CDR3 is CSVPLSGAVQYF. The CDR3 DNA reads as TGCAGCGTCCCCTTGTCGGGCGCAGTCCAGTACTTC.

This clonotype came up many times. The chain recombines TRBV15 with TRBJ1-6, with 9 nucleotides matching TRBD1. Germline lookup yields CDR1 LNHNV and CDR2 YYDKDF (reference sequence). The CDR3 has 15 residues. Trimming took 3 bases from V and 7 from J; bases not matched to a gene: 4. The CDR3 DNA is TGTGCCACCAGCAGCGGACAGGGGAGGAATTCACCCCTCCACTTT. Translation gives CATSSGQGRNSPLHF.

In regard to this clonotype: Being one base from a much bigger clone, this may be a read error. The V gene is TRBV11-1, the J gene TRBJ2-4; 11 nucleotides agree with TRBD2. CDR1 is SGHAT, CDR2 FQDESV, per germline (reference sequence). This CDR3 spans 19 amino acids. Trimming cost V 5 bases and J 0 bases; bases outside gene matches: 12. Written as DNA, the CDR3 is TGTGCCAGCAGCACTAATAGCGGGAGGGCCTCTTTAGCCAAAAACATTCAGTACTTC. Translating gives CASSTNSGRASLAKNIQYF. Complete variable domain (other parts from reference TRBV11-1 and TRBJ2-4): EAEVAQSPRYKITEKSQAVAFWCDPISGHATLYWYRQILGQGPELLVQFQDESVVDDSQLPKDRFSAERLKGVDSTLKIQPAELGDSAMYLCASSTNSGRASLAKNIQYFGAGTRLSVL.

This clonotype was seen a handful of times. The genes are TRBV30 and TRBJ1-1; D is undetermined. Germline values: CDR1 GTSNPN, CDR2 SVGIG (reference sequence). This CDR3 has 15 amino acids. Trimming took 0 bases from V and 5 from J, leaving 16 bases between them. CDR3 loop: CAWSVRVRWGTEAFF. In nucleotides, the CDR3 is TGTGCCTGGAGTGTACGTGTTAGGTGGGGAACTGAAGCTTTCTTT. The full variable domain, with the rest looked up from reference TRBV30 and TRBJ1-1, is SQTIHQWPATLVQPVGSPLSLECTVEGTSNPNLYWYRQAAGRGLQLLFYSVGIGQISSEVPQNLSASRPQDRQFILSSKKLLLSDSGFYLCAWSVRVRWGTEAFFGQGTRLTVV.

This clonotype was counted at least ten times. This chain links TRBV2 with TRBJ1-1; 8 positions match TRBD1. In germline, CDR1 is SNHLY, CDR2 FYNNEI. The length of the CDR3 is 13 residues. Germline trimming cut 11 bases from V and 4 bases from J; bases unmatched to any gene: 9. CDR3 DNA sequence: TGTGCCGGACAGACAGGGGAGAGCACTGAAGCTTTCTTT. Amino acid sequence: CAGQTGESTEAFF.

This clonotype was picked up many times. For the CDR3, the DNA is TGTGCCAGCAGCGGGGGTGGGGGACACAATCAGCCCCAGCATTTT. Its protein product is CASSGGGGHNQPQHF. This chain uses TRBV7-9 with TRBJ1-5; D might be TRBD1 (6 bases). V was trimmed by 5 bases and J by 3 bases, leaving 14 bases between them. Per germline, CDR1 SEHNR and CDR2 FQNEAQ (reference sequence). The CDR3 length is 15 residues.

This clonotype has only a few counts. The V and J genes are TRBV6-5 and TRBJ2-4; TRBD2 agrees at 9 bases. Germline lookup yields CDR1 MNHEY and CDR2 SVGAGI. J was trimmed by 2 bases and V by 4 bases; bases with no gene match: 6. The length of the CDR3 is 16 residues. The CDR3 here is CASSSIAGVPKNIQYF. CDR3 nucleotide sequence: TGTGCCAGCAGTTCTATAGCGGGAGTGCCCAAAAACATTCAGTACTTC.

This clonotype was seen a few times. The V gene is TRBV6-5, the J gene TRBJ1-3; D possibly corresponds to TRBD1 (6 bases). Germline V gene data show CDR1 as MNHEY and CDR2 as SVGAGI. V lost 4 bases, J lost 0 bases, and 10 bases lay in between. The CDR3 is 15 amino acids. The CDR3 here is CASSWRGPSGNTIYF. The CDR3 DNA follows: TGTGCCAGCAGTTGGCGGGGGCCCTCTGGAAACACCATATATTTT.

The rearrangement links TRBV5-1 to TRBJ1-2; D may be TRBD1 (6 bases). CDR1 and CDR2 from the germline V gene are SGHRS and YFSETQ. This CDR3 region has 12 residues. With 9 bases removed from V and 4 bases from J, the gap between germline ends came to 13 bases. CDR3 in amino acids: CANVDRRYGYTF. CDR3 bases: TGCGCCAACGTCGACAGGCGCTATGGCTACACCTTC.

The table lists this clonotype with many counts. The chain carries TRBV24-1 and TRBJ2-1; D gene uncertain. The V end lost 6 bases, the J end lost 9 bases, and 8 bases lay between the germline ends. Per germline, CDR1 KGHDR and CDR2 SFDVKD. The CDR3 has 11 residues. The CDR3 protein is CATSFGFEQFF. For the CDR3, the DNA is TGTGCCACCAGTTTCGGGTTTGAGCAGTTCTTC.

The chain uses TRBV27 and TRBJ2-7; 7 bases line up with TRBD2. This CDR3 has 15 residues. The germline gives CDR1 MNHEY, CDR2 SMNVEV (reference sequence). The V segment lost 2 bases and the J segment 0 bases; nucleotides outside the gene matches: 4. CDR3 bases: TGTGCCAGCAGTTTAAAAGGCGGGGGCTCCTACGAGCAGTACTTC. Encoded protein: CASSLKGGGSYEQYF.